This T cell receptor (beta chain) comes out of a study of cytomegalovirus exposure and HLA in healthy donors. Assay: immunoSEQ multiplex PCR; the TCRdb copy retains only in-frame clones and omits some. Among about 82,000 clones listed, 85% to 95% were seen once. These donors were members of the 120-subject validation cohort, a group separate from the approximately 640-subject first cohort. CDR1 and CDR2 from the germline V gene are SGDLS and YYNGEE. V lost 3 bases and J lost 10, with 13 bases in between. This CDR3 comprises 12 residues. Notes on the study in general: The finding came from a later analysis; first-cohort TCR clusters tended to co-occur in the roughly 120 validation repertoires.

A remark on this clone: The antigen is undetermined.

The chain uses TRBV9 and TRBJ1-1; D call uncertain. Sequencing was carried out using PBMCs. This receptor was identified in a man aged 18 to 30 in good health and CMV-seronegative. This CDR3 is CASSEGSPRAFF. CDR3 nucleotides: TGTGCCAGCAGCGAAGGGAGTCCTCGAGCTTTCTTT.